This TCR beta chain was documented in a study of CD8 T cells in ankylosing spondylitis. TCRdb reprocessed the 5' RACE reads via MiXCR and lists one record per CDR3 protein. Among around 91,000 distinct CDR3 sequences listed, approximately 9.6% were seen once. Trimming removed 2 bases from V and 5 bases from J; junction bases left unmatched: 11. Looked up from germline, CDR1 is DFQATT and CDR2 is SNEGSKA (reference sequence). The CDR3 consists of 17 residues. On this clonotype: What it binds is not known.

Study outcomes and limitations: What appeared characteristic of ankylosing spondylitis blood was a TCR beta motif of 7 or 8 highly homologous variants.

The receptor was isolated from a male donor with ankylosing spondylitis. The sequenced sample consisted of blood, either unsorted or a sorted T cell fraction (not recorded which). The V gene is TRBV20-1, the J gene TRBJ2-2, with 10 bases lining up with TRBD2. DNA of the CDR3: TGCAGTGCTAGATCCGGGTCTAGCGGGAGTTGGACCGGGGAGCTGTTTTTT. It is translated as CSARSGSSGSWTGELFF.